The 10 T cell receptor beta chains below come from one sample, sequenced in a study of T cell responses to AZD1222 COVID-19 vaccine. The protocol was immunoSEQ multiplex PCR, while the TCRdb copy is restricted to in-frame clones and leaves out a portion. The top ten hold less than 9.5% of the sample, which has some 99,000 clones, over 80% seen once. The source material was peripheral blood, sampled on day 0 of AZD1222 vaccination. Receptor source: an adult in good health.

The table lists this clone with a count of one. The rearrangement uses TRBV4-3 and TRBJ1-1, with D tentatively TRBD1 (6 bases). V was pared by 3 bases and J by 7 bases, with 18 bases between. The CDR3 consists of 15 residues. CDR1 and CDR2 from the germline V gene are LGHNA and YSLEER. The CDR3 loop is CASSHGRGSMGEAFF. Here the CDR3 DNA reads TGCGCCAGCAGCCACGGGAGGGGGTCTATGGGTGAAGCTTTCTTT.

The V call is TRBV27, the J call TRBJ1-2; 9 bases agree with TRBD1. Germline V CDR1 and CDR2: MNHEY, SMNVEV (reference sequence). V lost 3 bases and J lost 1; bases outside the gene matches: 6. The CDR3 contains 16 residues. The CDR3 region is CASSLDNRGLNYGYTF. In DNA form, the CDR3 reads TGTGCCAGCAGTTTGGATAACAGGGGGCTTAACTATGGCTACACCTTC.

This chain connects TRBV18 to TRBJ2-4, with a possible D match to TRBD1 (5 bases). CDR1 and CDR2 from the germline V gene are KGHSH and LQKENI. Trimming cost V 1 base and J 7 bases, with 8 bases left between them. CDR3 length equals 13 residues. The CDR3 DNA is TGTGCCAGCTCACCACAGTCAGGGAACATTCAGTACTTC. It is translated as CASSPQSGNIQYF.

The CDR3: CASSYSGETEAFF. The CDR3, as DNA: TGTGCCAGCAGTTACTCGGGGGAAACTGAAGCTTTCTTT. This rearrangement joins TRBV6-5 to TRBJ1-1; maybe TRBD1 (5 bases). CDR3 length: 13 residues. Trimming cost V 0 bases and J 5 bases, with 7 bases left between them. Germline lookup yields CDR1 MNHEY and CDR2 SVGAGI.

The J gene is TRBJ1-1, the V gene TRBV5-1, with 8 nucleotides matching TRBD1. The V and J ends lost 7 bases and 6 bases, in that order; junction bases with no gene match: 8. This CDR3 is built from 13 residues. Germline CDR1 reads SGHRS; CDR2 reads YFSETQ. In DNA form, the CDR3 reads TGCGCCAGCGGGACCGGGACAGGCTCTGAAGCTTTCTTT. Translation: CASGTGTGSEAFF.

The chain carries TRBV27 and TRBJ1-6; D gene ambiguous. The V end lost 6 bases, the J end lost 6 bases, and 12 bases lay between the germline ends. Germline loops: CDR1 MNHEY, CDR2 SMNVEV (reference sequence). This CDR3 contains 14 residues. CDR3 sequence (DNA): TGTGCCAGCAGCTGGAGAGACCTTAATTCACCCCTCCACTTT. Translation gives CASSWRDLNSPLHF.

V is TRBV4-1 and J is TRBJ2-1; D is possibly TRBD2 (5 bases). The germline V gene encodes CDR1 MGHRA and CDR2 YSYEKL. Between the trimmed V and J ends, which lost 2 bases and 8 bases, there was a span of 13 bases. The CDR3 is made up of 14 amino acids. Written as DNA, the CDR3 is TGCGCCAGCAGCCAACCAACGGGGATCGATGAGCAGTTCTTC. Translated: CASSQPTGIDEQFF.

The chain recombines TRBV27 with TRBJ1-5; 11 bases are a match to TRBD1. CDR3 length: 17 amino acids. V gave up 5 bases and J gave up 2 bases; unmatched junction bases: 8. Germline assignment: CDR1 MNHEY and CDR2 SMNVEV (reference sequence). CDR3 sequence: CASSPLRDRGGNQPQHF. CDR3 nucleotide sequence: TGTGCCAGCAGTCCGTTACGGGACAGGGGGGGCAATCAGCCCCAGCATTTT.

The gene calls are TRBV5-4 and TRBJ1-6; possible D gene TRBD1, 5 bases. The germline V gene has CDR1 SGHNT and CDR2 YYREEE (reference sequence). V was cut by 4 bases and J by 7 bases, with 21 bases left in between. The CDR3 totals 17 residues. The CDR3 DNA sequence: TGTGCCAGCAGCCTTGGGGGGGGGAGGGTCGTGAATTCACCCCTCCACTTT. This gives the protein CASSLGGGRVVNSPLHF.

V gene TRBV18 combines with J gene TRBJ2-5; 7 nucleotides line up with TRBD1. Germline CDR1 reads KGHSH; CDR2 reads LQKENI. CDR3 length equals 14 residues. Germline trimming cut 6 bases from V and 2 bases from J; bases unmatched to any gene: 6. The CDR3 here is CASSLRDRQETQYF. As DNA, the CDR3 is TGTGCCAGCTCGCTCCGGGACAGACAAGAGACCCAGTACTTC.